The 22 T cell receptor beta chains given below trace back to one sample, sequenced in a study of blood T cell repertoires in COVID-19. Data came from immunoSEQ multiplex PCR; TCRdb stores just in-frame clones and leaves some out. This sample has fewer than 250,000 clones, with roughly 80% found just once. The sample was PBMCs or T cells enriched from blood (not recorded which). The origin of the receptors is a woman aged 50 to 65 who had been exposed to COVID-19.

The J gene is TRBJ2-6, the V gene TRBV5-4; D is uncertain. This CDR3 spans 13 amino acids. Germline CDR1 SGHNT, CDR2 YYREEE (reference sequence). Trimming removed 1 base at V and 4 bases at J, with 3 bases between. Here the CDR3 DNA reads TGTGCCAGCAGCTTGATAGGGGCCAACGTCCTGACTTTC. Translation: CASSLIGANVLTF.

V is TRBV4-3 and J is TRBJ1-1; possibly TRBD1 for D (5 bases). V was shortened by 3 bases and J by 9 bases, with 8 bases between the two germline ends. Germline values: CDR1 LGHNA, CDR2 YSLEER. The CDR3 runs 11 residues. The CDR3 DNA sequence: TGCGCCAGCAGCCACGGACACAAAGCTTTCTTT. This gives the protein CASSHGHKAFF.

The chain joins TRBV5-6 to TRBJ1-2; D uncertain. Deletions cut 4 bases from V and 5 bases from J, with 18 bases between. Looked up from germline, CDR1 is SGHDT and CDR2 is YYEEEE. The CDR3 totals 15 residues. CDR3 nucleotides: TGTGCCAGCAGCGGAGGGTTCGGGAAATTTTATGGCTACACCTTC. Protein product: CASSGGFGKFYGYTF.

The V and J genes are TRBV12-3 or TRBV12-4 and TRBJ2-3; no definite D call. V was trimmed by 1 base and J by 8 bases, leaving 10 bases between them. There are 13 residues in the CDR3. DNA for the CDR3: TGTGCCAGCAGTTTAGTCCTGAGCCCTACGCAGTATTTT. Translation: CASSLVLSPTQYF.

The chain joins TRBV19 to TRBJ2-1, with D possibly matching TRBD2 (6 bases). Trimming took off 5 bases at V and 10 bases at J, with 12 bases between the two ends. CDR3 length: 12 amino acids. Germline CDR1 is LNHDA and CDR2 is SQIVND (reference sequence). CDR3 sequence reads: CASSRTMGEQFF. Written as DNA, the CDR3 is TGTGCCAGTAGTCGGACTATGGGAGAGCAGTTCTTC. The full variable domain, rest sourced from reference TRBV19 and TRBJ2-1, is DGGITQSPKYLFRKEGQNVTLSCEQNLNHDAMYWYRQDPGQGLRLIYYSQIVNDFQKGDIAEGYSVSREKKESFPLTVTSAQKNPTAFYLCASSRTMGEQFFGPGTRLTVL.

This sequence joins TRBV3-1 (or the pseudogene TRBV3-2) and TRBJ1-1, with 8 bases aligning to TRBD1. This CDR3 contains 14 residues. V shed 5 bases, J shed 4 bases, and the junction held 6 bases outside the gene matches. The germline V gene encodes CDR1 LGHDT and CDR2 YNNKEL (reference sequence). The CDR3 sequence: CASSIRTGSTEAFF. The CDR3 DNA is TGTGCCAGCAGCATTCGGACAGGGAGCACTGAAGCTTTCTTT.

The J gene is TRBJ2-6, the V gene TRBV18, with 10 bases lining up with TRBD1. Germline CDR1 KGHSH, CDR2 LQKENI. V trimming: 6 bases; J trimming: 2 bases; junction bases outside the gene matches: 7. The CDR3 sequence is 17 residues long. CDR3 nucleotides: TGTGCCAGCTCTCCCGGGACAGGGGACCCTGGGGCCAACGTCCTGACTTTC. This gives the protein CASSPGTGDPGANVLTF.

This chain connects TRBV30 to TRBJ1-1; maybe TRBD1 (6 bases). The CDR3 is 13 residues long. V was trimmed by 2 bases and J by 3 bases, leaving 10 bases between them. Germline V gene lookup returns CDR1 GTSNPN and CDR2 SVGIG (reference sequence). The CDR3, as DNA: TGTGCCTGGAGTCCCCAGGGGTACACTGAAGCTTTCTTT. Its translation: CAWSPQGYTEAFF.

This clone has only one observation. The gene calls are TRBV7-2 and TRBJ2-1; TRBD1 aligns across 10 bases. CDR1 and CDR2 from the germline V gene are SGHTA and FQGNSA. Losses at the gene ends were 5 bases for V and 8 bases for J; bases not matched to a gene: 12. The CDR3 is made up of 16 amino acids. The CDR3 spells CASSTDRGPPVYEQFF. CDR3 in DNA: TGTGCCAGCAGCACCGACAGGGGGCCCCCAGTGTATGAGCAGTTCTTC.

The chain links TRBV5-4 to TRBJ1-2, with 12 nucleotides matching TRBD1. This CDR3 is built from 15 residues. In germline, CDR1 is SGHNT, CDR2 YYREEE (reference sequence). V was pared by 0 bases and J by 8 bases, with 5 bases of the junction left unmatched. The CDR3 region has the DNA TGTGCCAGCAGCTTGGAGGGACAGGGGGCTTGGGGCTACACCTTC. Encoded protein: CASSLEGQGAWGYTF.

The J gene is TRBJ1-5, the V gene TRBV5-6, with D uncertain. V lost 3 bases and J 8 bases, leaving 9 bases between the germline ends. This CDR3 has 12 amino acids. CDR1 is SGHDT, CDR2 YYEEEE, per germline. DNA for the CDR3: TGTGCCAGCAGCTCGGGGTTGGAGCCCCAGCATTTT. Its protein is CASSSGLEPQHF.

This clone was observed once. J is TRBJ2-3 and V is TRBV6-1; maybe TRBD2 (5 bases). CDR3 length: 15 amino acids. Germline V CDR1 and CDR2: MNHNS, SASEGT. Trimming shortened V by 2 bases and J by 2 bases, and 11 bases separated the two germline ends. The CDR3 spells CASSEPRGHTDTQYF. CDR3 nucleotide sequence: TGTGCCAGCAGTGAACCTAGAGGGCACACAGATACGCAGTATTTT.

V usage is TRBV3-1 (or the pseudogene TRBV3-2) and J usage is TRBJ2-6, with D unclear. CDR1 and CDR2 from the germline V gene are LGHDT and YNNKEL (reference sequence). V dropped 11 bases and J dropped 2 bases, with 13 bases sitting between them. The CDR3 is made up of 14 amino acids. The DNA for the CDR3 is TGTGCCCGAGCCAAGAGTCCTGGGGCCAACGTCCTGACTTTC. This translates into CARAKSPGANVLTF.

DNA for the CDR3: TGCGCCAGCAGCTTGGGGGGACAGGGGAGCCTTAACTATGGCTACACCTTC. Translating gives CASSLGGQGSLNYGYTF. The chain has TRBV5-1 and TRBJ1-2; 10 bases align to TRBD1. J was trimmed by 1 base and V by 0 bases; bases with no gene match: 6. Germline V gene lookup returns CDR1 SGHRS and CDR2 YFSETQ. The CDR3 covers 17 residues.

This chain joins TRBV28 and TRBJ2-7, with 9 positions matching TRBD2. Trimming removed 8 bases from V and 2 bases from J; junction bases left unmatched: 7. Germline assignment: CDR1 MDHEN and CDR2 SYDVKM. This CDR3 is 14 amino acids long. The CDR3 DNA reads TGTGCCAGCTTGGCGGGGGGGGAGGCCTACGAGCAGTACTTC. Translation gives CASLAGGEAYEQYF.

The V and J genes are TRBV6-5 and TRBJ2-2; no clear D gene. The V gene lost 6 bases and the J gene lost 6 bases, with 8 bases spanning the gap. This CDR3 contains 12 residues. The germline CDR1 and CDR2 sequences are MNHEY and SVGAGI. The CDR3 is CASRFTAGELFF. Written as DNA, the CDR3 is TGTGCCAGCAGGTTTACTGCCGGGGAGCTGTTTTTT.

V is TRBV7-2 and J is TRBJ1-5; D may be TRBD1 (5 bases). CDR1 and CDR2 (germline): SGHTA, FQGNSA. This CDR3 has 15 amino acids. The V gene lost 1 base and the J gene lost 2 bases, with 9 bases spanning the gap. The CDR3 DNA follows: TGTGCCAGCAGCTTAGGGGGCGCCGGCAATCAGCCCCAGCATTTT. It is translated as CASSLGGAGNQPQHF.

The gene calls are TRBV6-5 and TRBJ1-1; D perhaps matches TRBD1 (6 bases). Trimming cost V 7 bases and J 1 base, with 10 bases left between them. There are 13 residues in the CDR3. Looked up from germline, CDR1 is MNHEY and CDR2 is SVGAGI. The CDR3 loop reads CASNRDKNTEAFF. CDR3 bases: TGTGCCAGCAACCGGGACAAGAACACTGAAGCTTTCTTT.

The chain employs TRBV6-4 and TRBJ1-2; D uncertain. This CDR3 contains 11 residues. The V gene's germline CDR1 is MRHNA and CDR2 SNTAGT. The V and J ends lost 3 bases and 6 bases respectively, with 5 bases between them. The CDR3 region has the DNA TGTGCCAGCAGTGAGCCAGATGGCTACACCTTC. Its translation is CASSEPDGYTF.

This clone was observed a few times. One junction end does not reproduce the germline sequence, and a read error may be involved. The chain employs TRBV5-1 and TRBJ2-3, with a weak D call TRBD2 (5 bases). CDR1 is SGHRS, CDR2 YFSETQ, per germline. The CDR3 totals 11 residues. The DNA for the CDR3 is TGCGCAAGCAAGAGGGCAGATACGCAGTATTTT. It specifies CASKRADTQYF.

V usage is TRBV6-5 and J usage is TRBJ1-3, with D unresolved. The CDR3 extends over 15 amino acids. CDR1 is MNHEY and CDR2 is SVGAGI in the germline V gene. Between the trimmed V and J ends, which lost 6 bases and 4 bases, there was a span of 16 bases. DNA for the CDR3: TGTGCCAGCAGGAGAGGCCCATCGAGCGGAAACACCATATATTTT. This translates into CASRRGPSSGNTIYF.

V and J are TRBV12-3 or TRBV12-4 and TRBJ2-2; D is ambiguous. V dropped 1 base and J dropped 8 bases, with 5 bases sitting between them. This CDR3 has 12 amino acids. CDR3 DNA sequence: TGTGCCAGCAGTTTAGGGCGGGGGGAGCTGTTTTTT. It is translated as CASSLGRGELFF.